The sequence of this TCR beta chain was determined in a study of radiotherapy plus CTLA-4 blockade in lung cancer. General study results and limits: Once radiotherapy plus ipilimumab had been given, TCR clones derived from tumor expanded in blood.

The CDR3 is 15 residues long. Unmatched junction bases numbered 6, after V lost 6 bases and J lost 5 bases. The germline V gene has CDR1 MDHEN and CDR2 SYDVKM. The study treated chemo-refractory metastatic non-small-cell lung cancer patients with focal radiation plus ipilimumab CTLA-4 blockade. Notes on this clone: Its antigen is not known.

Only in-frame clones appear in the TCRdb table, and some are missing; sequencing was by immunoSEQ multiplex PCR. The data show tens of thousands of clones, roughly 86% seen once. Sequencing was performed on peripheral blood, taken from a patient treated with radiotherapy plus ipilimumab. The TCR originated in a human donor with non-small cell lung cancer who had a partial response to radiotherapy plus ipilimumab. The rearrangement links TRBV28 to TRBJ2-1, with 11 bases aligning to TRBD2. In nucleotides, the CDR3 is TGTGCCAGCAGCCGGTGGACTAGCGGGCACAATGAGCAGTTCTTC. Its protein product is CASSRWTSGHNEQFF.